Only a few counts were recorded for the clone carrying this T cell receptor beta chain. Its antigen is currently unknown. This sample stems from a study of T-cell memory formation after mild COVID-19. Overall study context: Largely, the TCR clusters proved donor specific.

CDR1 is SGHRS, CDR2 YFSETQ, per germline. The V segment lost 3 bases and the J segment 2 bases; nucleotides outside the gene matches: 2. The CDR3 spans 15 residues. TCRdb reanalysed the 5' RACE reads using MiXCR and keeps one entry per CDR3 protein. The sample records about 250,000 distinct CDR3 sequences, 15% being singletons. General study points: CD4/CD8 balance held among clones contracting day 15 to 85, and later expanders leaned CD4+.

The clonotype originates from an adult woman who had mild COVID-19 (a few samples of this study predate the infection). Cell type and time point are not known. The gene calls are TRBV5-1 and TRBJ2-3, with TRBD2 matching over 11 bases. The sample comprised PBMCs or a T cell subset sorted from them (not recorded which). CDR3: CASSYSGGDTDTQYF. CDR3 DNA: TGCGCCAGCAGCTATAGCGGGGGGGACACAGATACGCAGTATTTT.